The entry below gives a single T cell receptor (beta chain) sequence along with its context. Its antigen is not identified. This sample was included in a study of cytomegalovirus exposure and HLA in healthy donors. Overall study results and limits: Among donors in an Asian-associated ancestry cluster, a later analysis reportedly found fewer N-insertions than the roughly 700-donor mean.

Germline V gene lookup returns CDR1 MNHEY and CDR2 SVGAGI. V gave up 6 bases and J gave up 9 bases, with 15 bases separating them. The CDR3 covers 14 residues. With 60 Vbeta and 13 Jbeta primers, the PCR was carried out. Assay: immunoSEQ multiplex PCR; the TCRdb copy retains only in-frame clones and omits some. This sample carries about 120,000 clones, under 85% of them seen once, and the ten largest clones take roughly 9.8%. The clonotype comes from a man aged 40-55 years in good health and CMV-seropositive. J is TRBJ1-6 and V is TRBV6-5, with D possibly being TRBD1 (5 bases). The source material was PBMCs. Here the CDR3 DNA reads TGTGCCAGCAGGCCTGTACAGGCGGTTTCACCCCTCCACTTT. This encodes CASRPVQAVSPLHF.